This TCR beta chain was captured in a study of identical twins. Study-wide points: Out-of-frame TCR alpha sharing observed in monozygotic twins exceeded model estimates. Conclusions came from cross-sectional statistical analysis, not from following the same donors.

From germline, CDR1 is SGDLS and CDR2 YYNGEE. This CDR3 comprises 15 residues. The V and J ends lost 6 bases and 5 bases, in that order; junction bases with no gene match: 8. One entry per CDR3 protein results from TCRdb running MiXCR on the 5' RACE reads. The profile shows approximately 690,000 distinct CDR3 sequences, roughly 6% of them singletons. In this sample, this clonotype turned up once. What it recognizes is unknown. The specimen was naive T cells sorted from blood. The chain combines TRBV9 with TRBJ2-3; 11 bases agree with TRBD1. The sequence was collected from a man aged 18 to 29 in good health. Written as DNA, the CDR3 is TGTGCCAGCACCCGTGTGGGACAGGGGGGAGATACGCAGTATTTT. Translating it yields CASTRVGQGGDTQYF.